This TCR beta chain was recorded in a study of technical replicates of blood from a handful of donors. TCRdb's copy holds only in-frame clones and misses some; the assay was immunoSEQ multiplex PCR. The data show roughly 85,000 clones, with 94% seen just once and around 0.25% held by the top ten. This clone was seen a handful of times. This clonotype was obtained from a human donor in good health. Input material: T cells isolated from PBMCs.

CDR3 sequence reads: CASSHRQGANTEAFF. The CDR3 nucleotides are TGCGCCAGCAGCCATCGACAGGGGGCCAACACTGAAGCTTTCTTT. The chain uses TRBV4-1 and TRBJ1-1; 10 positions match TRBD1. The CDR3 loop spans 15 amino acids. Germline V gene data show CDR1 as MGHRA and CDR2 as YSYEKL. V gave up 3 bases and J gave up 2 bases; unmatched junction bases: 3.